This T cell receptor beta chain was captured in a study of OX40 agonist ivuxolimab in advanced cancers. Concerning the study at large: Ivuxolimab was an agonistic, fully human IgG2 monoclonal antibody directed against OX40 (CD134), a costimulatory receptor. Three dose-escalation patients achieved partial responses, one with hepatocellular carcinoma and two with cutaneous melanoma. Peripheral TCRbeta sequencing was intended to test whether TCR sequence diversity was altered and clonal T-cell expansion was caused by ivuxolimab. Of the 50 or so patients in dose escalation, around 20 had hepatocellular carcinoma, some 15 had melanoma, 9 had renal cell carcinoma and 9 had head and neck cancer. Intravenous ivuxolimab was administered to patients every 2 weeks at six dose levels: 0.01, 0.1, 0.3, 1.5, 3 and 10 mg/kg. Prior anti-PD-1, anti-PD-L1 or anti-CTLA-4 therapy was permitted, and checkpoint inhibitors had been received by less than 45% of dose-escalation patients. The paper reports the monotherapy dose-escalation portion (N of about 52 patients) of the phase I ivuxolimab trial. The dose-escalation cohort was roughly 80% male with a mean age of approximately 60 years, ranging from roughly 20 to 80. Overall study outcomes, separate from this receptor: The antigen specificity of the peripheral T cells that underwent clonal expansion was not determined. Partial responders in the 0.1-3.0 mg/kg groups had among the lowest normalized peripheral clonal expansion, especially among CD8+ T cells. At doses from 0.1 to 3.0 mg/kg, clonal expansion was seen in both CD4+ and CD8+ blood T cells between baseline and week 6. On average, CD8+ T cells showed more expanded clones than CD4+ T cells after ivuxolimab. Low levels of normalized T-cell clonal expansion were also shown by some nonresponding patients.

Patients with a history of autoimmune disease or receiving systemic immunosuppression were excluded from the trial. Peripheral blood for TCR sequencing was collected from all dose cohorts at baseline, on cycle 4 day 1, and on cycle 7 day 1. Samples came from an open-label, multicenter, first-in-human phase I dose-escalation trial of ivuxolimab. Adults with locally advanced or metastatic head and neck squamous cell, hepatocellular, melanoma or renal cell carcinoma were enrolled in the trial. Before TCR sequencing, CD4+ T cells and CD8+ T cells from peripheral blood were sorted into separate populations. Worth noting for this clone: The antigen this receptor binds is unknown. No base quality values were provided; no much bigger clone lies one nucleotide off.

For sequencing of the TCRbeta CDR3 region, genomic DNA was extracted from the sorted cells. The immunoSEQ Assay was used for sequencing of TCRbeta CDR3 regions. Drawn from immuneACCESS, this table holds only the in-frame rearrangements with V and J called that TCRdb kept. Clones are partly lost; checked studies trace under half to an unresolved V gene and leave the rest unexplained. The table for this sample lists over 15,000 clones; around 74% of them were counted only once. The ten largest clones capture about a quarter of the sample. V gives up 5 bases and J gives up 3 bases, and the segment between their germline ends measures 6 bases. The CDR1 and CDR2 encoded by the germline V gene are MNHEY and SVGAGI. Inclusive of the bounding cysteine and phenylalanine, the CDR3 is 12 residues long. Only the CDR3 DNA stays, 36 bases, in frame from base 1.

The sequence derives from an adult with an advanced solid tumor such as melanoma, head and neck, liver or kidney cancer. Sequences were derived from CD4+ or CD8+ T cells sorted from blood, sampled in a trial of the OX40 agonist ivuxolimab. The chain couples TRBV6-5 to TRBJ2-3; the D gene is perhaps TRBD1, from 5 matching bases. The nucleotide sequence is TGTGCCAGCAGTCCAGGGACAGATACGCAGTATTTT. The resulting protein is CASSPGTDTQYF.